The 9 T cell receptor beta chains below come from one sample, sequenced in a study of CXCR3-negative and CXCR3-positive naive CD8 T cells (dated by TCRdb to the late 2010s). Data came from a NextSeq 550. The Human TCR Profiling Kit (MiLaboratory) was used to make UMI-labeled 5' RACE TRB cDNA libraries. After TCRdb reprocessed the reads, each CDR3 protein sequence was kept as one row, without DNA. This sample's clone table shows under 150,000 distinct CDR3 sequences. The ten largest clones capture about 0.62% of the sample. Overall study results and their limits: TRB CDR3s from CXCR3-positive naive cells showed higher hydrophobicity (lower Kidera factor 4), lower energy, and higher strength and volume indices than CXCR3-negative naive cells.

For these receptors, no antigen is known. Sequencing was performed on naive CXCR3+ CD8+ T cells from blood. The cell subset or site label, read with the paper, signifies: CD45RO-CCR7+CD27+CD95- naive CD8+ T cells expressing CXCR3 (TNR3+). The receptors were sampled from a human donor in good health. Some clones in this sample may be carry-over from other donors' samples.

The rearrangement uses TRBV5-1 and TRBJ2-1; the TCRdb call, TRBD1, lacks DNA for checking. Germline CDR1 SGHRS, CDR2 YFSETQ. The CDR3 has 14 amino acids. The CDR3 reads CASSPGEGEDEQFF.

This chain joins TRBV7-9 and TRBJ2-1; TCRdb returns TRBD2, unconfirmable since there is no DNA. The CDR3 has 15 residues. Looked up from germline, CDR1 is SEHNR and CDR2 is FQNEAQ (reference sequence). The chain's CDR3 is CASSARGGSYNEQFF. Based on the CDR3 plus reference TRBV7-9 and TRBJ2-1, the full variable domain is DTGVSQNPRHKITKRGQNVTFRCDPISEHNRLYWYRQTLGQGPEFLTYFQNEAQLEKSRLLSDRFSAERPKGSFSTLEIQRTEQGDSAMYLCASSARGGSYNEQFFGPGTRLTVL.

The chain carries TRBV14 and TRBJ1-4. The CDR3 runs 13 residues. Germline CDR1 is SGHDN and CDR2 is FVKESK. This chain's CDR3 is CASSLYTDEKLFF.

The chain is built from TRBV29-1 and TRBJ1-2; TCRdb selects TRBD1, and the lack of DNA leaves this call unchecked. CDR1 is SQVTM, CDR2 ANQGSEA, per germline. This CDR3 region has 13 residues. CDR3: CSVPSLARYGYTF. Drawing the rest from reference TRBV29-1 and TRBJ1-2, the complete variable domain is SAVISQKPSRDICQRGTSLTIQCQVDSQVTMMFWYRQQPGQSLTLIATANQGSEATYESGFVIDKFPISRPNLTFSTLTVSNMSPEDSSIYLCSVPSLARYGYTFGSGTRLTVV.

The chain recombines TRBV9 with TRBJ2-7; TCRdb names TRBD2, which stays unverified in the absence of DNA. The CDR3 totals 15 residues. Germline V CDR1 and CDR2: SGDLS, YYNGEE. CDR3 amino acids: CASSVGLAGGWEQYF. The full variable domain, completed using reference TRBV9 and TRBJ2-7, is DSGVTQTPKHLITATGQRVTLRCSPRSGDLSVYWYQQSLDQGLQFLIQYYNGEERAKGNILERFSAQQFPDLHSELNLSSLELGDSALYFCASSVGLAGGWEQYFGPGTRLTVT.

The CDR3 region is CASIPGGSNYGYTF. The rearrangement joins TRBV7-2 to TRBJ1-2; TCRdb picks TRBD1, but there is no DNA to check that call. The CDR3 consists of 14 residues. Germline values: CDR1 SGHTA, CDR2 FQGNSA.

The genes are TRBV5-6 and TRBJ1-1; TCRdb selects TRBD1, and the lack of DNA leaves this call unchecked. Germline assignment: CDR1 SGHDT and CDR2 YYEEEE. CDR3 length equals 13 residues. The CDR3 here is CASSPGTGSEAFF.

This chain links TRBV20-1 with TRBJ2-5; the D call of TRBD1 rests on TCRdb alone, since no DNA is present to check it. Germline assignment: CDR1 DFQATT and CDR2 SNEGSKA (reference sequence). The CDR3 loop spans 15 amino acids. The CDR3 here is CRVGWDRRRRETQYF.

The J gene is TRBJ2-3, the V gene TRBV27; TCRdb lists TRBD1, though no DNA is available to test this call. This CDR3 has 14 amino acids. Germline CDR1 is MNHEY and CDR2 is SMNVEV (reference sequence). This CDR3 reads CASSLYRETDTQYF.